Following are 14 T cell receptor beta chains from one sample sequenced in a study of T cells after yellow fever vaccination. A single record per CDR3 protein comes from TCRdb applying MiXCR to the 5' RACE reads. The sample lists tens of thousands of distinct CDR3 sequences, 6.6% seen once, with roughly 24% in the top ten. The material was CD8+ T cells not binding an NS4B(214-222) dextramer, sorted from PBMCs, obtained approximately 47 days after the first yellow fever vaccination. These TCRs come from a man between 18 and 29 years old who received the YFV17D yellow fever vaccine.

There are a few counts of this clonotype. This sequence joins TRBV4-3 and TRBJ2-7, with D perhaps matching TRBD1 (6 bases). This CDR3 is built from 13 residues. The germline V and J ends were trimmed by 4 bases and 3 bases, with 10 bases remaining between them. Germline CDR1 and CDR2: LGHNA and YSLEER. CDR3 in amino acids: CASSRGQHYEQYF. The CDR3 DNA follows: TGCGCCAGCAGCCGCGGACAGCACTACGAGCAGTACTTC.

The rearrangement uses TRBV10-1 and TRBJ2-6; D is tentatively TRBD1 or TRBD2 (5 bases each). The CDR3 runs to 15 residues. In germline, CDR1 is WNHNN, CDR2 SYGVQD (reference sequence). Trimming removed 4 bases at V and 1 base at J, with 8 bases between. The CDR3 loop reads CASSGDGSGANVLTF. The CDR3, as DNA: TGCGCCAGCAGTGGGGACGGGTCTGGGGCCAACGTCCTGACTTTC.

In its sample, this clonotype was seen many times. The chain joins TRBV7-3 to TRBJ2-2; 7 bases are a match to TRBD2. The CDR3 runs to 16 residues. Germline CDR1 reads SGHTA; CDR2 reads FQGTGA. The ends lost 5 bases at V and 1 base at J; junction bases unmatched: 7. The CDR3 loop is CASSGGIAGNTGELFF. The CDR3 coding sequence is TGTGCCAGCAGCGGGGGGATAGCGGGGAACACCGGGGAGCTGTTTTTT. The full variable domain, its missing parts supplied by reference TRBV7-3 and TRBJ2-2, is GAGVSQTPSNKVTEKGKYVELRCDPISGHTALYWYRQSLGQGPEFLIYFQGTGAADDSGLPNDRFFAVRPEGSVSTLKIQRTERGDSAVYLCASSGGIAGNTGELFFGEGSRLTVL.

In nucleotides, the CDR3 is TGTGCCAGCAGCGCAGGGAACCTACGCTTAAACGAGCAGTACGTC. Its protein is CASSAGNLRLNEQYV. V and J are TRBV27 and TRBJ2-7; possible D gene TRBD1, 5 bases. The CDR3 consists of 15 residues. Germline V gene lookup returns CDR1 MNHEY and CDR2 SMNVEV (reference sequence). V lost 6 bases to trimming and J lost 5 bases, with 20 bases between them.

This clonotype appeared a few times. V is TRBV6-5 and J is TRBJ2-3; 9 bases line up with TRBD1. J was trimmed by 2 bases and V by 4 bases; bases with no gene match: 7. The germline V gene encodes CDR1 MNHEY and CDR2 SVGAGI. The CDR3 contains 16 residues. The CDR3 nucleotides read TGTGCCAGCAGTTGGTCGACAGGGGGGGACACAGATACGCAGTATTTT. This encodes CASSWSTGGDTDTQYF.

There are many counts of this clonotype. The chain couples TRBV7-2 to TRBJ2-5, with D tentatively TRBD2 (5 bases). V lost 5 bases and J lost 3, with 16 bases in between. The germline gives CDR1 SGHTA, CDR2 FQGNSA. The CDR3 has 15 amino acids. The CDR3 protein is CASSPRPRGKETQYF. The CDR3 region has the DNA TGTGCCAGCAGCCCCCGCCCGAGAGGGAAAGAGACCCAGTACTTC.

The CDR3 reads CASSYLRGTDEQFF. DNA for the CDR3: TGTGCCAGCAGTTACCTCCGGGGCACCGATGAGCAGTTCTTC. The chain links TRBV6-5 to TRBJ2-1, with D tentatively TRBD1 or TRBD2 (5 bases each). The CDR3 extends over 14 amino acids. In germline, CDR1 is MNHEY, CDR2 SVGAGI. V dropped 2 bases and J dropped 8 bases, with 13 bases sitting between them.

The V gene is TRBV7-2, the J gene TRBJ1-2, with D unclear. Germline loops: CDR1 SGHTA, CDR2 FQGNSA. This CDR3 has 14 residues. V lost 6 bases and J lost 1, with 12 bases in between. CDR3 in DNA: TGTGCCAGCAGTACCGTGGGCCTTAACTATGGCTACACCTTC. It codes for CASSTVGLNYGYTF.

This clonotype was counted at least ten times. V and J are TRBV4-3 and TRBJ2-1, with a weak D call TRBD2 (6 bases). CDR1 and CDR2 (germline): LGHNA, YSLEER. The CDR3 is 19 residues long. The ends were cut back, 5 bases at V and 0 bases at J, with 23 bases in the middle. CDR3 sequence: CASSLRRAPLVSSYNEQFF. CDR3 nucleotide sequence: TGCGCCAGCAGCTTGAGGAGGGCTCCCCTCGTGAGCTCCTACAATGAGCAGTTCTTC.

This clonotype has ten or more counts. J is TRBJ2-4 and V is TRBV27, with D perhaps matching TRBD2 (5 bases). The CDR3 runs 13 residues. Germline V gene data show CDR1 as MNHEY and CDR2 as SMNVEV (reference sequence). V was pared by 8 bases and J by 10 bases, with 18 bases between. CDR3 protein: CASGKKLVGIQYF. The CDR3 DNA is TGTGCCAGCGGTAAAAAACTAGTCGGTATTCAGTACTTC.

The sample holds many counts of this clonotype. This chain uses TRBV6-5 with TRBJ2-7; D uncertain. The CDR3 has 13 amino acids. Per the germline V gene, CDR1 is MNHEY and CDR2 is SVGAGI. The V and J ends lost 3 bases and 1 base respectively, with 7 bases between them. Here the CDR3 DNA reads TGTGCCAGCAGTTATGCTATTTCCTACGAGCAGTACTTC. Protein product: CASSYAISYEQYF.

The chain carries TRBV5-6 and TRBJ2-7; possible D gene TRBD2, 6 bases. Germline lookup yields CDR1 SGHDT and CDR2 YYEEEE. Trimming removed 0 bases from V and 2 bases from J, with 15 bases in between. This CDR3 contains 16 residues. CDR3: CASSLAGEGATYEQYF. DNA for the CDR3: TGTGCCAGCAGCTTGGCGGGGGAAGGGGCGACCTACGAGCAGTACTTC.

The gene calls are TRBV6-5 and TRBJ2-2, with TRBD2 identical over 8 bases. CDR1 is MNHEY and CDR2 is SVGAGI in the germline V gene. V shed 2 bases, J shed 4 bases, and the junction held 3 bases outside the gene matches. The CDR3 length is 15 residues. This CDR3 is CASSYRAGGTGELFF. DNA for the CDR3: TGTGCCAGCAGTTACCGCGCGGGGGGCACCGGGGAGCTGTTTTTT.

On this clonotype itself: A much larger clonotype is one base distant, so this may be a read error. The chain is built from TRBV6-2 or TRBV6-3 and TRBJ2-5, with a possible D match to TRBD1 (5 bases). From germline, CDR1 is MNHEY and CDR2 SVGEGT. With 6 bases removed from V and 0 bases from J, the gap between germline ends came to 11 bases. The CDR3 runs 14 residues. The CDR3 loop is CASSRKGYQETQYF. The CDR3 DNA reads TGTGCCAGCAGCCGCAAGGGGTACCAAGAGACCCAGTACTTC.